A single sample is the source of the 12 T cell receptor beta chains below, sequenced in a study of blood T cell repertoires in COVID-19. Measured with immunoSEQ multiplex PCR; TCRdb has only the in-frame clones, and not every one. Of approximately 530,000 clones listed, less than 90% are singletons. Sequenced sample: peripheral blood. The receptors stem from a woman between 45 and 60 years old with COVID-19, enrolled during active disease.

V gene TRBV27 combines with J gene TRBJ2-1, with D unclear. CDR3 length equals 13 residues. Per germline, CDR1 MNHEY and CDR2 SMNVEV (reference sequence). The V end lost 1 base, the J end lost 5 bases, and 6 bases lay between the germline ends. The CDR3 DNA is TGTGCCAGCAGTTTATTCCGGGACAATGAGCAGTTCTTC. This sequence encodes CASSLFRDNEQFF.

V gene TRBV27 combines with J gene TRBJ1-4, with D possibly matching TRBD1 (6 bases). Germline V gene sequence: CDR1 MNHEY, CDR2 SMNVEV (reference sequence). V lost 3 bases to trimming and J lost 6 bases, with 11 bases between them. This CDR3 region has 14 residues. CDR3 sequence (DNA): TGTGCCAGCAGTTTCCAGGGGACGGATGAAAAACTGTTTTTT. Protein sequence: CASSFQGTDEKLFF.

The chain couples TRBV29-1 to TRBJ2-1, with D tentatively TRBD1 (6 bases). CDR1 is SQVTM, CDR2 ANQGSEA, per germline. V was cut by 4 bases and J by 3 bases, with 10 bases left in between. This CDR3 is 13 amino acids long. CDR3 residues: CSVVRDNYNEQFF. The CDR3, as DNA: TGCAGCGTTGTACGGGACAACTACAATGAGCAGTTCTTC.

As regards this clone: Within the sample, other DNA sequences also encode this same CDR3. The V call is TRBV5-1, the J call TRBJ2-7, with 10 nucleotides matching TRBD1. The V segment lost 0 bases and the J segment 3 bases; nucleotides outside the gene matches: 0. Germline V lookup: CDR1 SGHRS, CDR2 YFSETQ. CDR3 length: 14 amino acids. As DNA, the CDR3 is TGCGCCAGCAGCTTGGGGGACAGGGGCTACGAGCAGTACTTC. This gives the protein CASSLGDRGYEQYF. The full variable domain, completed using reference TRBV5-1 and TRBJ2-7, is KAGVTQTPRYLIKTRGQQVTLSCSPISGHRSVSWYQQTPGQGLQFLFEYFSETQRNKGNFPGRFSGRQFSNSRSEMNVSTLELGDSALYLCASSLGDRGYEQYFGPGTRLTVT.

The V gene is TRBV6-4, the J gene TRBJ2-1; D remains ambiguous. The germline gives CDR1 MRHNA, CDR2 SNTAGT. The CDR3 loop spans 14 amino acids. V was shortened by 4 bases and J by 6 bases, with 13 bases between the two germline ends. The CDR3 loop is CASSAIARPNEQFF. The CDR3 nucleotides read TGTGCCAGCAGTGCAATAGCACGTCCCAATGAGCAGTTCTTC.

The CDR3 nucleotides are TGTGCCAGCGGGGGGACAGTAGGGACCCAGTACTTC. Its protein product is CASGGTVGTQYF. The chain links TRBV6-5 to TRBJ2-5; D possibly corresponds to TRBD1 (7 bases). Trimming took off 8 bases at V and 7 bases at J, with 14 bases between the two ends. The CDR3 covers 12 residues. In germline, CDR1 is MNHEY, CDR2 SVGAGI.

The chain is built from TRBV5-8 and TRBJ1-1; D not certain. V was trimmed by 6 bases and J by 6 bases, leaving 21 bases between them. Germline V lookup: CDR1 SGHTS, CDR2 YDEGEE. The CDR3 is 15 residues long. CDR3 loop: CASTAGGHDGAEAFF. The CDR3 DNA sequence: TGTGCCAGCACAGCGGGCGGTCACGATGGGGCTGAAGCTTTCTTT.

The V gene is TRBV19, the J gene TRBJ1-5, with TRBD1 matching over 8 bases. CDR1 and CDR2 (germline): LNHDA, SQIVND (reference sequence). The CDR3 covers 14 residues. The junction had 7 bases not matched to a gene; V was cut back by 9 bases and J by 3 bases. CDR3 amino acids: CASKRQGLNQPQHF. For the CDR3, the DNA is TGTGCCAGCAAAAGACAGGGGCTCAATCAGCCCCAGCATTTT.

The gene calls are TRBV6-5 and TRBJ2-7, with D hard to call. This CDR3 spans 13 amino acids. In germline, CDR1 is MNHEY, CDR2 SVGAGI. V was cut by 11 bases and J by 2 bases, with 16 bases left in between. In DNA, the CDR3 is TGTGCCGCCTTGTCCGCGGAGACCTACGAGCAGTACTTC. This translates into CAALSAETYEQYF.

The chain is built from TRBV12-3 or TRBV12-4 and TRBJ1-5; unclear D gene. The germline V and J ends were trimmed by 6 bases and 6 bases, with 9 bases remaining between them. The CDR3 runs 12 residues. The CDR3: CASSLSTQPQHF. Here the CDR3 DNA reads TGTGCCAGCAGCCTTAGTACTCAGCCCCAGCATTTT.

This clone has only a few counts. The genes are TRBV20-1 and TRBJ1-2; a possible D gene is TRBD1 (6 bases). The CDR3 sequence is 12 residues long. V gave up 3 bases and J gave up 4 bases, with 9 bases separating them. CDR1 and CDR2 from the germline V gene are DFQATT and SNEGSKA (reference sequence). The CDR3 loop reads CSASSDSYGYTF. CDR3 in DNA: TGCAGTGCTAGTTCGGACAGCTATGGCTACACCTTC.

The genes are TRBV6-5 and TRBJ2-7; possible D gene TRBD2, 5 bases. This CDR3 region has 13 residues. V was pared by 2 bases and J by 6 bases, with 11 bases between. From germline, CDR1 is MNHEY and CDR2 SVGAGI. The CDR3 region is CASSYQRLGEQYF. CDR3 nucleotides: TGTGCCAGCAGTTACCAGCGGCTGGGCGAGCAGTACTTC.